The 27 T cell receptor beta chains below come from one sample, sequenced in a study of shared clonotypes between healthy human individuals. The data were produced by immunoSEQ multiplex PCR, yet TCRdb's version contains in-frame clones alone and is incomplete. Of over 400,000 clones in the sample, more than 65% were seen once. Sequenced sample: PBMCs. The receptors here all came from a woman aged 40 to 50 in good health. Some clones in this sample may be carry-over from other donors' samples.

The V and J genes are TRBV18 and TRBJ2-4, with D uncertain. The CDR3 spans 15 residues. Germline CDR1 KGHSH, CDR2 LQKENI. Trimming removed 0 bases at V and 0 bases at J, with 6 bases between. CDR3 sequence (DNA): TGTGCCAGCTCACCACCGTTAGTAGCCAAAAACATTCAGTACTTC. It codes for CASSPPLVAKNIQYF.

In DNA form, the CDR3 reads TGTGCCAGCAGCATTAGGGAGTACACTGAAGCTTTCTTT. Translating gives CASSIREYTEAFF. The rearrangement joins TRBV28 to TRBJ1-1; D gene unclear. The germline V and J ends were trimmed by 6 bases and 3 bases, with 11 bases remaining between them. Looked up from germline, CDR1 is MDHEN and CDR2 is SYDVKM. This CDR3 spans 13 amino acids. Based on the CDR3 plus reference TRBV28 and TRBJ1-1, the full variable domain is DVKVTQSSRYLVKRTGEKVFLECVQDMDHENMFWYRQDPGLGLRLIYFSYDVKMKEKGDIPEGYSVSREKKERFSLILESASTNQTSMYLCASSIREYTEAFFGQGTRLTVV.

The rearrangement joins TRBV5-6 to TRBJ1-1; the D is unclear. CDR1 and CDR2 (germline): SGHDT, YYEEEE. The CDR3 is 12 residues long. The V gene lost 2 bases and the J gene lost 2 bases, with 4 bases spanning the gap. The CDR3 reads CASSFLNTEAFF. As DNA, the CDR3 is TGTGCCAGCAGCTTTTTAAACACTGAAGCTTTCTTT. Full variable domain (remainder filled in from reference TRBV5-6 and TRBJ1-1): DAGVTQSPTHLIKTRGQQVTLRCSPKSGHDTVSWYQQALGQGPQFIFQYYEEEERQRGNFPDRFSGHQFPNYSSELNVNALLLGDSALYLCASSFLNTEAFFGQGTRLTVV.

V and J are TRBV28 and TRBJ1-5; unclear D gene. The CDR3 runs 15 residues. V lost 1 base and J lost 1, with 8 bases in between. Germline lookup yields CDR1 MDHEN and CDR2 SYDVKM. CDR3 protein: CASSLSMGSNQPQHF. In DNA, the CDR3 is TGTGCCAGCAGTTTATCGATGGGAAGCAATCAGCCCCAGCATTTT.

In the case of this clone: At the DNA level, this CDR3 is encoded by other sequences in the same sample as well. CDR3 sequence reads: CAWGSSGNTIYF. Written as DNA, the CDR3 is TGTGCCTGGGGCTCCTCTGGAAACACCATATATTTT. The chain couples TRBV30 to TRBJ1-3; D not resolved. Germline CDR1 is GTSNPN and CDR2 is SVGIG (reference sequence). The CDR3 is 12 residues long. Trimming took off 5 bases at V and 0 bases at J, with 5 bases between the two ends.

The gene calls are TRBV7-2 and TRBJ2-1, with a possible D match to TRBD2 (6 bases). The CDR3 totals 15 residues. Trimming removed 1 base from V and 9 bases from J, with 16 bases in between. Germline V CDR1 and CDR2: SGHTA, FQGNSA. The CDR3 protein is CASSLGLGELTEQFF. The CDR3 DNA reads TGTGCCAGCAGCTTAGGACTAGGGGAACTTACTGAGCAGTTCTTC.

The chain employs TRBV19 and TRBJ1-2, with TRBD1 identical over 8 bases. There are 16 residues in the CDR3. Unmatched junction bases numbered 14, after V lost 5 bases and J lost 6 bases. CDR1 LNHDA and CDR2 SQIVND come from the germline V gene (reference sequence). CDR3 region: CASSLGTDRAGHGYTF. Here the CDR3 DNA reads TGTGCCAGTAGTCTGGGAACGGACAGGGCAGGGCATGGCTACACCTTC.

The rearrangement uses TRBV29-1 and TRBJ2-1, with 7 nucleotides matching TRBD2. V trimming: 4 bases; J trimming: 3 bases; junction bases outside the gene matches: 3. The V gene's germline CDR1 is SQVTM and CDR2 ANQGSEA. The CDR3 is 13 amino acids. DNA of the CDR3: TGCAGCGTTGTCGGGGGGTTCTACAATGAGCAGTTCTTC. Encoded protein: CSVVGGFYNEQFF.

The V call is TRBV27, the J call TRBJ2-5, with a possible D match to TRBD2 (7 bases). The germline gives CDR1 MNHEY, CDR2 SMNVEV (reference sequence). The germline V and J ends were trimmed by 9 bases and 4 bases, with 18 bases remaining between them. The CDR3 has 14 residues. The CDR3 DNA reads TGTGCCAGACGTCCGAGGGGGGGTGGAGAGACCCAGTACTTC. It translates to CARRPRGGGETQYF.

The gene calls are TRBV5-4 and TRBJ2-1, with D possibly matching TRBD2 (6 bases). Germline V gives CDR1 SGHNT, CDR2 YYREEE (reference sequence). V dropped 0 bases and J dropped 2 bases, with 12 bases sitting between them. The CDR3 runs to 16 residues. This CDR3 reads CASSLDRELTYNEQFF. The CDR3 region has the DNA TGTGCCAGCAGCTTGGACCGGGAGTTAACCTACAATGAGCAGTTCTTC.

The gene calls are TRBV7-3 and TRBJ2-7; 7 bases agree with TRBD1. V lost 5 bases and J lost 5; bases outside the gene matches: 12. The CDR3 runs to 15 residues. The V gene's germline CDR1 is SGHTA and CDR2 FQGTGA. The CDR3 DNA reads TGTGCCAGCAGCCCCGACAGGGATCAGCTCGACGAGCAGTACTTC. This codes for CASSPDRDQLDEQYF.

This chain's CDR3 is CASSVGGLGGDTQYF. CDR3 DNA sequence: TGTGCCAGCAGCGTAGGGGGATTAGGTGGAGATACGCAGTATTTT. The rearrangement links TRBV9 to TRBJ2-3; D is unclear. Trimming removed 0 bases at V and 5 bases at J, with 13 bases between. The germline V gene has CDR1 SGDLS and CDR2 YYNGEE. The CDR3 runs 15 residues.

The chain is built from TRBV9 and TRBJ2-1; 8 bases align to TRBD2. V shed 0 bases and J 5 bases; nucleotides not matched to a gene: 10. This CDR3 contains 17 residues. Germline CDR1 SGDLS, CDR2 YYNGEE. CDR3 sequence: CASSVAPAGAADNEQFF. The DNA of the CDR3 is TGTGCCAGCAGCGTAGCTCCAGCGGGAGCAGCTGACAATGAGCAGTTCTTC.

The chain recombines TRBV18 with TRBJ2-7; 15 bases line up with TRBD2. The CDR3 is 16 residues long. The trim removed 3 bases at V and 3 bases at J, leaving 3 bases unmatched. Germline CDR1 is KGHSH and CDR2 is LQKENI. CDR3 sequence (DNA): TGTGCCAGCTCACCTTCGGGACTAGCGGGAGGCTACGAGCAGTACTTC. It encodes CASSPSGLAGGYEQYF.

This clone was recorded only once. The V gene is TRBV6-1, the J gene TRBJ2-5; D is possibly TRBD2 (6 bases). CDR3 length equals 13 residues. CDR1 MNHNS and CDR2 SASEGT come from the germline V gene. V lost 6 bases and J lost 3, with 11 bases in between. CDR3 DNA sequence: TGTGCCAGCAGCAGACCGGGGGAAGAGACCCAGTACTTC. Protein product: CASSRPGEETQYF.

The chain uses TRBV7-2 and TRBJ2-7; D gene uncertain. This CDR3 has 14 residues. Germline-derived CDR1 and CDR2 are SGHTA and FQGNSA. V dropped 2 bases and J dropped 2 bases, with 10 bases sitting between them. CDR3 sequence: CASSLFALPYEQYF. CDR3 sequence (DNA): TGTGCCAGCAGCTTATTTGCGCTTCCCTACGAGCAGTACTTC.

This chain joins TRBV20-1 and TRBJ2-3; 8 bases fit TRBD2. V shed 6 bases and J 10 bases; nucleotides not matched to a gene: 3. In germline, CDR1 is DFQATT, CDR2 SNEGSKA (reference sequence). The CDR3 is 10 residues long. The CDR3 sequence is CSAGRAAQYF. The CDR3 bases are TGCAGTGCCGGGAGGGCCGCGCAGTATTTT.

V is TRBV19 and J is TRBJ1-1; D remains ambiguous. V was clipped by 3 bases and J by 5 bases, with 13 bases between them. This CDR3 has 14 amino acids. Germline lookup yields CDR1 LNHDA and CDR2 SQIVND (reference sequence). The CDR3 region is CASSITSGRTEAFF. The CDR3 nucleotides read TGTGCCAGTAGTATTACGTCGGGGAGGACTGAAGCTTTCTTT.

V and J are TRBV10-3 and TRBJ2-7; D remains unclear. Trimming shortened V by 3 bases and J by 1 base, and 7 bases separated the two germline ends. This CDR3 spans 13 amino acids. The germline CDR1 and CDR2 sequences are ENHRY and SYGVKD. The CDR3 region has the DNA TGTGCCATCAGTGAAGGCGATTCCTACGAGCAGTACTTC. Translation: CAISEGDSYEQYF.

The CDR3 region is CASSYLAGGLSYEQYF. The CDR3 region has the DNA TGTGCCAGCAGTTATTTGGCAGGGGGCTTATCCTACGAGCAGTACTTC. The rearrangement joins TRBV6-5 to TRBJ2-7; 8 positions agree with TRBD1. Germline CDR1 MNHEY, CDR2 SVGAGI. This CDR3 contains 16 residues. With 3 bases clipped from V and 1 base from J, the junction kept 8 bases outside the gene matches.

To note about this clone: A far bigger clonotype differs at one base, so this is likely a read error. Other DNA sequences in this specimen translate into the identical CDR3. V usage is TRBV5-6 and J usage is TRBJ2-6; TRBD1 agrees at 8 bases. This CDR3 is built from 18 residues. Per germline, CDR1 SGHDT and CDR2 YYEEEE. CDR3 nucleotide sequence: TGTGCCAGCAGTTTCTCGGACAGGGTATTATCTGGTGCCAACGTCCTGACTTTC. Translated, it gives CASSFSDRVLSGANVLTF. Looking up the rest from reference TRBV5-6 and TRBJ2-6 gives the full variable domain: DAGVTQSPTHLIKTRGQQVTLRCSPKSGHDTVSWYQQALGQGPQFIFQYYEEEERQRGNFPDRFSGHQFPNYSSELNVNALLLGDSALYLCASSFSDRVLSGANVLTFGAGSRLTVL.

A word on this clone: A far more abundant clone sits one base away, making this likely a read error. The same CDR3 arises from other DNA sequences in this sample as well. V is TRBV18 and J is TRBJ2-2; D gene uncertain. This CDR3 has 13 amino acids. Germline lookup yields CDR1 KGHSH and CDR2 LQKENI. The CDR3 loop reads CASSPVSTGELFF. For the CDR3, the DNA is TGCGCCAGCTCACCAGTTTCTACCGGGGAGCTGTTTTTT.

V and J are TRBV5-1 and TRBJ1-4; D not certain. Trimming stripped 0 bases from V and 8 bases from J, with 8 bases between. The CDR3 has 13 amino acids. The V gene's germline CDR1 is SGHRS and CDR2 YFSETQ. CDR3 DNA sequence: TGCGCCAGCAGCTTGGTGGGGAGCGAAAAACTGTTTTTT. Its protein is CASSLVGSEKLFF.

Details on this clone: Given a far larger clone just one base away, this is likely a sequencing read error. V and J are TRBV7-3 and TRBJ1-1; maybe TRBD1 (5 bases). This CDR3 region has 13 residues. Germline assignment: CDR1 SGHTA and CDR2 FQGTGA. CDR3 DNA: TGTGTCAGCAGCTCATCAGGGACCACTGAAGCTTTCTTT. Protein sequence: CVSSSSGTTEAFF.

V usage is TRBV5-4 and J usage is TRBJ2-3; D may be TRBD1 (6 bases). The CDR3 is 17 amino acids. The V gene lost 4 bases and the J gene lost 3 bases, with 21 bases spanning the gap. Germline loops: CDR1 SGHNT, CDR2 YYREEE (reference sequence). CDR3 loop: CASSGNRGTTGTDTQYF. In DNA, the CDR3 is TGTGCCAGCAGCGGCAACCGAGGGACCACAGGGACAGATACGCAGTATTTT.

This chain joins TRBV7-9 and TRBJ2-7, with 8 nucleotides matching TRBD2. The length of the CDR3 is 15 residues. Germline CDR1 is SEHNR and CDR2 is FQNEAQ (reference sequence). V dropped 5 bases and J dropped 7; count of bases not matched to a gene: 13. DNA of the CDR3: TGTGCCAGCAGCCCCCGGGAGGGCCGTAGAGGGGAGCAGTACTTC. Encoded protein: CASSPREGRRGEQYF. Full variable domain (missing parts from reference TRBV7-9 and TRBJ2-7): DTGVSQNPRHKITKRGQNVTFRCDPISEHNRLYWYRQTLGQGPEFLTYFQNEAQLEKSRLLSDRFSAERPKGSFSTLEIQRTEQGDSAMYLCASSPREGRRGEQYFGPGTRLTVT.

Points on this clone: A far larger clone is one base from this, pointing to a likely read error. Other nucleotide sequences from this sample produce the same CDR3. J is TRBJ2-6 and V is TRBV5-1, with D perhaps matching TRBD2 (5 bases). CDR3 size: 14 residues. The V gene lost 0 bases and the J gene lost 7 bases, with 8 bases spanning the gap. In germline, CDR1 is SGHRS, CDR2 YFSETQ. The CDR3 nucleotides read TGCGCCAGCAGCTTGGTTGAGGGTGCCAACGTCCTGACTTTC. Amino acid sequence: CASSLVEGANVLTF.